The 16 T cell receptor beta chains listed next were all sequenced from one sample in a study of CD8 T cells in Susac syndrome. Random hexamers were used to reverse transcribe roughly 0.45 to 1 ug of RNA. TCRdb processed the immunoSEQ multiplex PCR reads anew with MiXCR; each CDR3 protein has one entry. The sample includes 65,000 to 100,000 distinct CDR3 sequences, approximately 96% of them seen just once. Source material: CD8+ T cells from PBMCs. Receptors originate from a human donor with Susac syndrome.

In DNA form, the CDR3 reads TGTGCCAGCAGTGATCTACCTAGCGGGCTGTACTTC. Its protein is CASSDLPSGLYF. This chain joins TRBV28 and TRBJ2-7; 8 bases line up with TRBD2. This CDR3 comprises 12 residues. V shed 5 bases, J shed 12 bases, and the junction held 9 bases outside the gene matches. CDR1 is MDHEN and CDR2 is SYDVKM in the germline V gene.

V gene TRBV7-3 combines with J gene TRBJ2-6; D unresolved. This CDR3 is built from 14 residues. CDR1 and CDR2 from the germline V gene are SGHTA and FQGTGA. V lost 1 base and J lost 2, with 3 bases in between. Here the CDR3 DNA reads TGTGCCAGCAGCTTAAGCCCTGGGGCCAACGTCCTGACTTTC. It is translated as CASSLSPGANVLTF.

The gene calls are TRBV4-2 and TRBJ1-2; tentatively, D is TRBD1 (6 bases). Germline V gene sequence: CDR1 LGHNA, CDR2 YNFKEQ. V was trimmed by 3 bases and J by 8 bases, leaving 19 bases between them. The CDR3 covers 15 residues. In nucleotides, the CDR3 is TGTGCCAGCAGCCAGAGAACAGGGAGTGTCGGAGGCTACACCTTC. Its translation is CASSQRTGSVGGYTF.

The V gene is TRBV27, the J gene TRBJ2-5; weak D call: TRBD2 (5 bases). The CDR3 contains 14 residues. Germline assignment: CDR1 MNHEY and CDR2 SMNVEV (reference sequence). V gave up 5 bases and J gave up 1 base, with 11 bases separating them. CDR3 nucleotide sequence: TGTGCCAGCAGTGGTACTAGTGGCCAAGAGACCCAGTACTTC. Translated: CASSGTSGQETQYF.

Here the CDR3 DNA reads TGTGCCAGCAGCCTCCCGTTTGCTAGCGGGTTCGGGGAGACCCAGTACTTC. Its protein is CASSLPFASGFGETQYF. The V call is TRBV7-2, the J call TRBJ2-5; 8 nucleotides align to TRBD2. The CDR3 consists of 17 residues. The trim removed 5 bases at V and 5 bases at J, leaving 16 bases unmatched. Germline assignment: CDR1 SGHTA and CDR2 FQGNSA.

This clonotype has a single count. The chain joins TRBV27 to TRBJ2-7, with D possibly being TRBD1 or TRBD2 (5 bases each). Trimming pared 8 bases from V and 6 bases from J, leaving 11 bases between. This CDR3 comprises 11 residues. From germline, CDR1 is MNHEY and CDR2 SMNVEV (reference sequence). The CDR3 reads CASGVGGEQYF. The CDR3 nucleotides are TGTGCCAGCGGAGTTGGGGGCGAGCAGTACTTC.

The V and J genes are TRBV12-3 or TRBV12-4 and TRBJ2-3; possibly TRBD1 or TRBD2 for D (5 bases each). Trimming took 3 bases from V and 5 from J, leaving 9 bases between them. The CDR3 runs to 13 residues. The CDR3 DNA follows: TGTGCCAGCAGTTTGGGGGTTAGAGATACGCAGTATTTT. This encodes CASSLGVRDTQYF.

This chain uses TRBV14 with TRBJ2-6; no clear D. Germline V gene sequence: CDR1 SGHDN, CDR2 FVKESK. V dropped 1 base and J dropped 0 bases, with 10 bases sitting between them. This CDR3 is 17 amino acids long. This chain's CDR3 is CASSQGLVLSGANVLTF. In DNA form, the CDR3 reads TGTGCCAGCAGCCAAGGGCTGGTCCTCTCTGGGGCCAACGTCCTGACTTTC.

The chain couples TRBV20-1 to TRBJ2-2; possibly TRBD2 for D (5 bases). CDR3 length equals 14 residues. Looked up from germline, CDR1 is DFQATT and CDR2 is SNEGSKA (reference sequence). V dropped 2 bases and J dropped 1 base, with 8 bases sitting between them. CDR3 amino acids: CSARFSVNTGELFF. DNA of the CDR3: TGCAGTGCTAGATTTAGCGTGAACACCGGGGAGCTGTTTTTT.

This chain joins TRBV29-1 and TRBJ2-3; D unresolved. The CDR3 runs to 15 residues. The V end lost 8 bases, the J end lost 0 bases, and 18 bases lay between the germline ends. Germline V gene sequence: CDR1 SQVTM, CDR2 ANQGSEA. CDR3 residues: CSSRHFDPSTDTQYF. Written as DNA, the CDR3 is TGCAGCTCCCGACATTTCGACCCTAGCACAGATACGCAGTATTTT.

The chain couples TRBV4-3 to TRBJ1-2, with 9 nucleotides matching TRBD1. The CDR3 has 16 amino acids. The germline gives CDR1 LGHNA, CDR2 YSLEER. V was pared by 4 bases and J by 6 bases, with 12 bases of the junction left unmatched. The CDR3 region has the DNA TGCGCCAGCAGCCCGGACAGGGGCGATTACTCCGATGGCTACACCTTC. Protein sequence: CASSPDRGDYSDGYTF.

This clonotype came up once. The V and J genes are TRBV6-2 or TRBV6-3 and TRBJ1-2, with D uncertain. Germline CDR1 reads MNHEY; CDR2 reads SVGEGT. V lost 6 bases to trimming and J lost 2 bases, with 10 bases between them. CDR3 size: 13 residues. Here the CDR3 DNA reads TGTGCCAGCAGGCAACATAAAAACTATGGCTACACCTTC. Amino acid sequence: CASRQHKNYGYTF.

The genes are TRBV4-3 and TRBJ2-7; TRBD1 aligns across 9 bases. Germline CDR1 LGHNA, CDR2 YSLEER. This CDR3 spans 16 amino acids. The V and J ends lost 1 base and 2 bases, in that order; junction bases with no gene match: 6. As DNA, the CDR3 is TGCGCCAGCAGCCAAGGGGGGGGGACAGGGCCCTACGAGCAGTACTTC. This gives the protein CASSQGGGTGPYEQYF.

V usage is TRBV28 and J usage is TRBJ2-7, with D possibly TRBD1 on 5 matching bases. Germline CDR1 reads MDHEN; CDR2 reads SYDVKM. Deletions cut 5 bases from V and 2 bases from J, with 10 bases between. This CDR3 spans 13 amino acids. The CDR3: CASSALDTYEQYF. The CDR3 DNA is TGTGCCAGCAGTGCGTTGGACACCTACGAGCAGTACTTC.

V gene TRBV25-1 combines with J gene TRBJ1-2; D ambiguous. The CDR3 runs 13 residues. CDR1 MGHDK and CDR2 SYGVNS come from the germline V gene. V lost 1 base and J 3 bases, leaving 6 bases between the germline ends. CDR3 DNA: TGTGCCAGCAGTGAATTGGCCTACTATGGCTACACCTTC. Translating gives CASSELAYYGYTF.

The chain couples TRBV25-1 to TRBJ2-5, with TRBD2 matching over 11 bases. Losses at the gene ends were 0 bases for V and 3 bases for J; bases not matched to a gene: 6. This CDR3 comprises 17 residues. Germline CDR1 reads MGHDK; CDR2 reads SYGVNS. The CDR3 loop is CASSEYGKLAGEETQYF. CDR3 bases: TGTGCCAGCAGTGAATACGGGAAACTAGCGGGAGAAGAGACCCAGTACTTC.